This TCR beta chain was captured by sequencing in a study of cytomegalovirus exposure and HLA in healthy donors. Whole-study findings and limits: Despite most TCR sequences being rare, some public TCRs occurred in many donors.

PCR amplification relied on 60 Vbeta primers (plus 13 Jbeta primers). Authors' data handling: In a later analysis, of around 80 million unique beta chains, some 10 million appeared in at least two donors. The table came from immunoSEQ multiplex PCR; TCRdb's copy has only in-frame clones and leaves some out. V, J and clone size are taken as reported in that table, and D and trimming were inferred from the DNA itself. The sample yields some 150,000 clones, around 80% seen once. About this clone itself: Its antigen is not identified.

In germline, CDR1 is SGHTA, CDR2 FQGNSA. V was clipped by 4 bases and J by 6 bases, with 13 bases between them. The CDR3 runs to 13 residues. The sequence was obtained from a woman aged 25 to 39 in good health and CMV-seronegative. The V call is TRBV7-2, the J call TRBJ2-7; TRBD1 might be the D (7 bases). Input material: PBMCs. The CDR3 bases are TGTGCCAGCAGCTCGTTGCAGGGGGGCGAGCAGTACTTC. This gives the protein CASSSLQGGEQYF.